This entry features one TCR beta chain sequence. The target of this receptor is not known. Base qualities were left out, and no much larger clone turns up one base away. The library relied on the immunoSEQ multiplex PCR assay. RNA was extracted from all samples and reverse transcribed into cDNA, which served as template for TCR sequencing. SuperScript III was used to make first-strand cDNA, primed with a 2:1 mix of oligo-dT and random hexamers. A synthetic immune receptor repertoire was used to gauge amplification bias, and whatever bias remained was removed computationally. As for the authors' bioinformatics: Raw reads were preprocessed for error removal, and CDR3 was defined according to IMGT conventions as running from the conserved cysteine to phenylalanine. Clonality was calculated as 1 minus Shannon entropy normalized by log2 of the number of productive unique TCRs. Scalp TCRbeta sequences were cross-referenced with sorted blood CD4 and CD8 repertoires so that the CD4 or CD8 identity of scalp clones could be inferred. Entries here come from immuneACCESS through TCRdb and include only in-frame sequences with V and J called. Some clones fail to appear in such tables; in the studies checked, an unresolved V gene covers under half of the shortfall, and the cause of the remainder is unknown. V, J and clone size were drawn from that table, and D and trimming were deduced from the DNA. This sample has some 180,000 clones in its table, and approximately 53% of those were observed once. The top ten clones comprise 11% of the sample.

As encoded in the germline V gene, CDR1 is SQVTM while CDR2 is ANQGSEA. Between the V and J ends, shortened by 2 bases and 2 bases respectively, the junction contains 10 bases. Taken from cysteine to phenylalanine, the CDR3 has 13 residues. Of all the DNA, just the CDR3 is kept, 39 bases in frame from base 1. This sample is part of a study of CD8+ T cells in alopecia areata (dated by TCRdb to 2017 to 2018). The study in broad terms: The treated patients, all with moderate-to-severe alopecia areata, were enrolled in an open-label pilot trial of oral tofacitinib given at 5 to 10 mg twice daily. Tofacitinib was administered for 6 to 18 months, and 6 months of follow-up off drug were then conducted to assess delayed response and recurrence. Disease severity in treated patients was measured with the SALT score, which quantifies the percentage of affected scalp surface area. High-throughput TCRbeta sequencing was used to examine T cell clonal expansion in alopecia areata in both the C3H/HeJ mouse model and human patients. On the human side, TCRbeta sequencing was run on scalp tissue and on sorted CD4+ and CD8+ peripheral blood T cells from healthy controls and from alopecia areata patients with either patchy or totalis/universalis disease. Biopsies were taken from tofacitinib-treated patients at baseline and again at 4 and 24 weeks into treatment, and several of those patients also had a later scalp biopsy. Scalp clonality was compared across normal scalp (n=4), patchy alopecia areata scalp (n=8), and alopecia totalis/universalis scalp (n=8). RNA came from the PAXgene miRNA kit for fixed scalp, the miRNeasy kit for PBMCs, and the RNeasy kit for mouse skin. immunoSEQ multiplex PCR using 35 Vbeta forward primers and 13 Jbeta reverse primers was used to amplify TCRbeta CDR3 regions. Study-level results and caveats: With tofacitinib, both scalp clonality and the number of expanded CD8+ clones among the top 100 scalp clones went down significantly. Shared TCR sequences between patients were less evident than in mice, which may be partly attributable to HLA diversity in the patient population. Many expanded lesional clones persisted in scalp and blood during tofacitinib treatment, which may partly explain relapse after stopping treatment. Lesional scalp, especially in alopecia totalis/universalis, showed higher clonality and more expanded CD8+ clones than normal scalp, suggesting antigenic drive. Resident alphabeta T cells in normal human skin are also sequenced, complicating scalp TCR repertoire analysis, unlike mouse skin dominated by gammadelta T cells. Because the treated cohort was small and had just a single nonresponder, larger studies are needed to establish links between baseline CD8+ expansion and response.

The sample's time point label, decoded: around 22 weeks on oral tofacitinib. The meaning of the sample's treatment or condition label: oral pan-JAK inhibitor, 5-10 mg twice daily. Lesional scalp punch biopsies and peripheral blood were obtained from alopecia areata patients. PBMCs were separated by density centrifugation and stained for CD3, CD4 and CD8, after which CD4+ and CD8+ T cells were sorted on a FACSAria. The clonotype originates from a human donor with alopecia areata. The sample in question was CD8+ T cells sorted from blood, obtained at week 24, from a patient treated with tofacitinib. Here the chain combines TRBV29-1 and TRBJ2-7, with TRBD1 as a weak D call on 5 bases. The CDR3 here reads CSVESTEAYEQYF. The bases are TGCAGCGTTGAATCGACAGAGGCCTACGAGCAGTACTTC.